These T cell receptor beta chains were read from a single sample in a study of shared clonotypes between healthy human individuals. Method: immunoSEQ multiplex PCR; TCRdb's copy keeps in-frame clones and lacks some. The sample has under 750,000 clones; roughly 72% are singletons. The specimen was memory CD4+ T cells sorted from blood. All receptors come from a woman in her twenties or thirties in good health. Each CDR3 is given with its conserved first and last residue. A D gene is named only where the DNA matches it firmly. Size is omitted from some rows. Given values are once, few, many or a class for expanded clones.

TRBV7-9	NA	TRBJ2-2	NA	CASSLAGVNTGELFF	TGTGCCAGCAGCTTAGCGGGAGTGAACACCGGGGAGCTGTTTTTT
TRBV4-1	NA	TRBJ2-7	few	CASSQAKPPYEQYF	TGCGCCAGCAGCCAAGCCAAACCGCCCTACGAGCAGTACTTC
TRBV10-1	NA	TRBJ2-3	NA	CASSEAGATDTQYF	TGCGCCAGCAGTGAGGCGGGGGCCACAGATACGCAGTATTTT
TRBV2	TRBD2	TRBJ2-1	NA	CASSEKLAGANEQFF	TGTGCCAGCAGTGAGAAGCTAGCGGGGGCCAATGAGCAGTTCTTC
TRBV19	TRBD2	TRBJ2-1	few	CASSRGLADEQFF	TGTGCCAGTAGTCGAGGACTAGCGGATGAGCAGTTCTTC
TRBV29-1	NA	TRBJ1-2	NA	CSVDEETYGYTF	TGCAGCGTTGATGAGGAAACCTATGGCTACACCTTC
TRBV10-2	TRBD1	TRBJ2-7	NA	CASSDGTALNLLSSYEQYF	TGCGCCAGCAGCGATGGGACAGCACTCAACTTACTCAGCTCCTACGAGCAGTACTTC
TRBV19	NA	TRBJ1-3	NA	CASSRDVASGNTIYF	TGTGCCAGTAGTCGGGACGTTGCCTCTGGAAACACCATATATTTT
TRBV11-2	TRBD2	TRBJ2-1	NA	CASSLEMGGSGYEQFF	TGTGCCAGCAGCTTAGAAATGGGCGGGAGCGGGTATGAGCAGTTCTTC
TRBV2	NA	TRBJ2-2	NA	CASRTGTGTGELFF	TGTGCCAGCAGGACCGGGACGGGGACTGGGGAGCTGTTTTTT
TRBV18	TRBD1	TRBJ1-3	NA	CASSPQRGRTGNTIYF	TGTGCCAGCTCACCACAGAGGGGGCGTACTGGAAACACCATATATTTT
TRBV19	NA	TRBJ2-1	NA	CASSMIEGEQSYNEQFF	TGTGCCAGTAGTATGATTGAGGGGGAGCAGTCCTACAATGAGCAGTTCTTC
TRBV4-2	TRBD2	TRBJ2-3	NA	CASSQLTSGWAGSTDTQYF	TGTGCCAGCAGCCAATTGACTAGCGGGTGGGCGGGTAGCACAGATACGCAGTATTTT
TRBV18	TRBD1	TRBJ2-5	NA	CASSPGQGRETQYF	TGTGCCAGCTCCCCTGGACAGGGGAGGGAGACCCAGTACTTC
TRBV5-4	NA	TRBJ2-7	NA	CASSLDLLNPDEQYF	TGTGCCAGCAGCTTGGATTTGTTAAACCCGGACGAGCAGTACTTC
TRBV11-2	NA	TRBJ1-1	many	CASSLRHGGEAFF	TGTGCCAGCAGCTTACGGCACGGCGGTGAAGCTTTCTTT
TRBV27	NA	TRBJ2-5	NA	CASSTERGETQYF	TGTGCCAGCAGCACAGAGAGGGGTGAGACCCAGTACTTC
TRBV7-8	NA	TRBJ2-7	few	CASSLAQDNYEQYF	TGTGCCAGCAGCTTAGCGCAGGACAACTACGAGCAGTACTTC
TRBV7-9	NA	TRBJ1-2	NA	CASSLERTVGTF	TGTGCCAGCAGCTTAGAAAGGACGGTAGGGACCTTC
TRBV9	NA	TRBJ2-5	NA	CASSVVPGAFETQYF	TGTGCCAGCAGCGTAGTACCGGGAGCATTTGAGACCCAGTACTTC
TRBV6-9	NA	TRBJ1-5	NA	CASSYRGADTRVLPQHF	TGTGCCAGCAGTTATCGAGGGGCGGACACACGGGTTCTGCCCCAGCATTTT
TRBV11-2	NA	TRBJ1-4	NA	CASSSAINPNEKLFF	TGTGCCAGCAGCTCAGCCATTAATCCCAATGAAAAACTGTTTTTT
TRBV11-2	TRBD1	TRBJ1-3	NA	CASSSTGTANF	TGTGCCAGCAGCTCAACCGGGACAGCAAATTTT
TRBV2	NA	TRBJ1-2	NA	CASSDSGGNYGYTF	TGTGCCAGCAGTGATAGTGGGGGGAACTATGGCTACACCTTC
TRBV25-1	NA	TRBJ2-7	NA	CASSERLVPYEQYF	TGTGCCAGCAGTGAAAGGCTCGTACCCTACGAGCAGTACTTC
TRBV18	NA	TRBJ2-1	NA	CASSPDLSRVEQFF	TGTGCCAGCTCACCGGACCTTAGCAGGGTTGAGCAGTTCTTC
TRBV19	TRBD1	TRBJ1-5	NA	CASTLGGATHQPQHF	TGTGCCAGTACTCTAGGGGGCGCCACCCATCAGCCCCAGCATTTT
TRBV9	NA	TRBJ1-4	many	CASSFGGSPTEKLFF	TGTGCCAGCAGCTTCGGGGGCAGCCCAACGGAAAAACTGTTTTTT